What follows describes a single T cell receptor beta chain. What it binds is unknown. Just one base apart from a much larger clone, this may be a read error. This record belongs to a study of T cells after yellow fever vaccination. Study details: With SMART-Seq v4 Ultra Low Input, the fractions containing low cell numbers were prepared.

MiXCR, run by TCRdb on the 5' RACE reads, gives a single entry per CDR3 protein. The data show just under 600,000 distinct CDR3 sequences, with roughly 13% seen just once and over 12% held by the top ten. Study-level points and caveats: Reappearing after the booster were most of the clones from primary vaccination (roughly 96% CD4, 88% CD8). A weaker but faster secondary response was observed, peaking on day 5 versus 15.

Germline CDR1 DFQATT, CDR2 SNEGSKA (reference sequence). The CDR3 has 16 residues. The V gene is TRBV20-1, the J gene TRBJ2-4; the D is unclear. Sample: PBMCs, taken on the day of the yellow fever booster vaccination. The clonotype comes from a man aged 25-40 years who received the YFV17D yellow fever vaccine. Here the CDR3 DNA reads TGCTGTGCTCCGGTACCCACCATAGGAAGGGAAAACATTCAGTACTTC. This codes for CCAPVPTIGRENIQYF.